This T cell receptor (beta chain) was found in a study of PD-1 blockade in classical Hodgkin lymphoma (dated by TCRdb to 2020 to 2022). The study in broad terms: Nivolumab dosing was 3 mg/kg intravenously every 2 weeks, continuing until either disease progression or unacceptable toxicity. A peripheral blood immune signature of response to PD-1 blockade in classical Hodgkin lymphoma was defined using TCR beta sequencing and CyTOF.

A remark on this clone: Its antigen remains undetermined. Qualities for individual bases were not recorded, and no much larger clone is one base off.

Genomic DNA was extracted with the Qiagen DNeasy kit from unsorted PBMCs and from negatively selected CD4+ and CD8+ fractions. Using primers that anneal to V and J segments, immunoSEQ multiplex PCR amplified the TCR beta CDR3 regions. A synthetic immune receptor repertoire was used to minimize amplification bias, and any remaining bias was removed computationally after sequencing. Concerning the study's data processing: Custom Python scripts were used to quantify repertoire diversity as the Shannon entropy index. Unsorted, CD4+ and CD8+ repertoires were analyzed separately, except in combined analyses where CD4+ and CD8+ sequences were merged in silico. A clone was considered expanded if an increase in frequency of at least 2-fold after treatment relative to C1D1 was found, and a pseudocount of 0.5 was applied to clones undetected at baseline. Clones with 0 or 1 copy at C1D1 were classified as singleton clones, and clones with 2 or more copies were classified as non-singleton clones. By matching protein sequences in sorted samples from the same patient, clones expanded in unsorted samples were annotated as CD4+, CD8+ or unknown. Wilcoxon tests were applied to paired samples to test diversity changes from C1D1 to C4D1. TCRdb re-hosts the immuneACCESS table, in-frame sequences only. Its copies lack some clones; in the studies checked, an unresolved V gene accounts for under half of them, and the cause for the rest is not known. V and J calls and clone size are as listed in that table; D and trimming were resolved from the DNA. For this sample the table gives about 98,000 clones, of which around 81% were detected only once. Less than 20% of the sample lies in the top ten.

The investigation overall reported the following: Patients starting nivolumab less than 1 year after ASCT had lower diversity and were excluded from later analyses to avoid confounding by immune reconstitution. Baseline TCR diversity was reported to be lower in newly diagnosed patients than in healthy donors, and even lower in relapsed/refractory patients. Trial patients with a complete response had baseline diversity similar to that of newly diagnosed patients, while partial responders and progressors had significantly lower diversity. By C4D1, a significant rise was seen in CD4+ TCR diversity but not in CD8+ TCR diversity (p=0.0027 vs p=0.16), and the rise was most apparent among complete responders (p=0.02). The study covered only a single clinical trial cohort, and the causes of the repertoire differences, possibly disease activity or prior therapy, were still not defined.

The time point tag for this specimen amounts to: cycle 2 day 1 (C2D1) of nivolumab. Relapse after autologous stem cell transplantation had occurred in all trial patients, and cohorts A, B and C were distinguished by prior brentuximab vedotin exposure. The trial cohort included 50 to 70 patients with relapsed/refractory classical Hodgkin lymphoma, and each patient had a best overall response of complete response, partial response or progressive disease. Trial patients were treated with single-agent nivolumab in the multi-cohort phase II CheckMate 205 trial. Best overall response was determined by an independent review committee according to the 2007 International Working Group response criteria. Trial PBMCs were obtained immediately prior to nivolumab initiation (C1D1) and on therapy at cycle 2 day 1 and cycle 4 day 1. After peripheral blood was drawn into 8 mL Vacutainer Cell Preparation Tubes, PBMCs were isolated by centrifugation and then cryopreserved.

From cysteine to phenylalanine, the CDR3 is 11 amino acids long. Only CDR3 DNA remains: 33 bases, in frame from the first base. Taken from the germline V gene, the CDR1 and CDR2 loops are SQVTM and ANQGSEA. Trimming takes 4 bases from V and 5 bases from J, and the germline ends sit 8 bases apart. Here the sequenced sample was peripheral blood mononuclear cells (PBMCs), taken before the second cycle of nivolumab. The chain joins TRBV29-1 to TRBJ2-5; the D gene cannot be named for sure. This receptor was obtained from a human donor with classical Hodgkin lymphoma. This receptor carries the CDR3 CSVVVLETQYF. The DNA sequence is given as TGCAGCGTTGTCGTTTTGGAGACCCAGTACTTC.